The sequence of this TCR beta chain was determined in a study of cytotoxic CD8 clonotypes in ibrutinib-treated CLL. The method was immunoSEQ multiplex PCR; TCRdb's version includes in-frame clones alone and lacks a portion of them. This table holds under 200,000 clones, roughly 80% found once. The trim removed 6 bases at V and 5 bases at J, leaving 6 bases unmatched. The CDR3 totals 13 residues. Germline assignment: CDR1 MDHEN and CDR2 SYDVKM. The TCR originated in a human donor with chronic lymphocytic leukemia. The rearrangement joins TRBV28 to TRBJ1-1; 7 positions agree with TRBD1. The input for sequencing was PBMCs, taken after 24 months of ibrutinib treatment. Here the CDR3 reads CASSNQGGTEAFF. In nucleotides, the CDR3 is TGTGCCAGCAGCAACCAGGGGGGGACTGAAGCTTTCTTT.